This T cell receptor (beta chain) came from a study of blood T cells in healthy people across ages. Primers used in a second PCR of roughly 6 to 11 cycles were a sample-barcoded 5' primer and a J-beta primer mix. TCRdb used MiXCR to reprocess the 5' RACE reads, holding one entry per CDR3 protein. The sample holds around 1.5 million distinct CDR3 sequences, roughly 40% seen once. For every donor, a draw yielded around 10 milliliters of peripheral blood. The CDR3 extends over 15 amino acids. J gave up 1 base and V 1 base, and 3 bases lay outside the gene matches. Per germline, CDR1 DFQATT and CDR2 SNEGSKA (reference sequence).

The genes are TRBV20-1 and TRBJ2-2; 7 bases line up with TRBD2. This receptor was identified in a woman aged 18-29 years in good health. Specimen: blood. CDR3 nucleotides: TGCAGTGCTAGAGGGGGCGGGGGGAACACCGGGGAGCTGTTTTTT. This sequence encodes CSARGGGGNTGELFF.